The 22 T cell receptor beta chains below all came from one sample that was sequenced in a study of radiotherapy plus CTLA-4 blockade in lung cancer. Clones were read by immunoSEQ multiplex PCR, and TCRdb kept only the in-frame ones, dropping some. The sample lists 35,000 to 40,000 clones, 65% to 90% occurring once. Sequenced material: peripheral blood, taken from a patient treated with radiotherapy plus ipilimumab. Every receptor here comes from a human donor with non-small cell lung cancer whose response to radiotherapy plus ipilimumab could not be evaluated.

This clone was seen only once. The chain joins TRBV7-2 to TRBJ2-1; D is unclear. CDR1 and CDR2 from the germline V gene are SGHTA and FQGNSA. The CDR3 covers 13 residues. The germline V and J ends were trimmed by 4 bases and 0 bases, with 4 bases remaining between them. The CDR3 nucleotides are TGTGCCAGCAGCTCGCGCTCCTACAATGAGCAGTTCTTC. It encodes CASSSRSYNEQFF.

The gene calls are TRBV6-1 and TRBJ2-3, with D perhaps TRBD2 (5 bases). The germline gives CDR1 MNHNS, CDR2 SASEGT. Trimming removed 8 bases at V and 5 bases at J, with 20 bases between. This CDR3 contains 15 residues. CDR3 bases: TGTGCCAGCTTAGGTCTAGCCCTGGGAAAAGATACGCAGTATTTT. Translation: CASLGLALGKDTQYF.

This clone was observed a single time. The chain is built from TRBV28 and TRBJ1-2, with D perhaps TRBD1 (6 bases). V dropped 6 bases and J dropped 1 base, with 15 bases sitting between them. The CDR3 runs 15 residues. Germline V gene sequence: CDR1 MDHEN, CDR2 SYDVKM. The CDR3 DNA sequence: TGTGCCAGCAGCGCGACAGGCAAGTTTAACTATGGCTACACCTTC. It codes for CASSATGKFNYGYTF.

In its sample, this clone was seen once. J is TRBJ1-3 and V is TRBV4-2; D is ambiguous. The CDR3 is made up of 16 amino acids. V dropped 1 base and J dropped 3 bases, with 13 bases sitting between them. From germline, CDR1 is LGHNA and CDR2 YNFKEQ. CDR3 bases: TGTGCCAGCAGCCAAGTAATGAGGCTGGGTGGAAACACCATATATTTT. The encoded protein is CASSQVMRLGGNTIYF.

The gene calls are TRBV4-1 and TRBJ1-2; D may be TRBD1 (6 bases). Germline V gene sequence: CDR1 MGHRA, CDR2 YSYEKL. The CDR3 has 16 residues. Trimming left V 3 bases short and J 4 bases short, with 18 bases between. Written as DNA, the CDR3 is TGCGCCAGCAGCCAGGACCAACAGGGTTATGCCTATGGCTACACCTTC. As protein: CASSQDQQGYAYGYTF.

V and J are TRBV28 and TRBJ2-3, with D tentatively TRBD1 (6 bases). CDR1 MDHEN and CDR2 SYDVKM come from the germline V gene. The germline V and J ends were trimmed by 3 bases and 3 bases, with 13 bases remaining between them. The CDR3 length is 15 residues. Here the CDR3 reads CASSFRRGGTDTQYF. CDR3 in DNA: TGTGCCAGCAGTTTTCGCAGGGGTGGAACAGATACGCAGTATTTT.

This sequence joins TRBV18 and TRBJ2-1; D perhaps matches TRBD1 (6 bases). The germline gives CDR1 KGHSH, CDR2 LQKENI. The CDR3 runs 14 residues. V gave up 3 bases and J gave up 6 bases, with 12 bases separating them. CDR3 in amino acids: CASSPQGSGNEQFF. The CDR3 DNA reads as TGTGCCAGCTCACCCCAGGGGTCCGGCAATGAGCAGTTCTTC. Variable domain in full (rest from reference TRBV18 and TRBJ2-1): NAGVMQNPRHLVRRRGQEARLRCSPMKGHSHVYWYRQLPEEGLKFMVYLQKENIIDESGMPKERFSAEFPKEGPSILRIQQVVRGDSAAYFCASSPQGSGNEQFFGPGTRLTVL.

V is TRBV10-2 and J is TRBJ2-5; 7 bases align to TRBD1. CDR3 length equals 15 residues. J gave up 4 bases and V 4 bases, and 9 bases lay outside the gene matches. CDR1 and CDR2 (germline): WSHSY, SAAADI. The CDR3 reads CASSGSGGRGETQYF. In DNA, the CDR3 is TGCGCCAGCAGTGGCTCAGGGGGACGGGGAGAGACCCAGTACTTC.

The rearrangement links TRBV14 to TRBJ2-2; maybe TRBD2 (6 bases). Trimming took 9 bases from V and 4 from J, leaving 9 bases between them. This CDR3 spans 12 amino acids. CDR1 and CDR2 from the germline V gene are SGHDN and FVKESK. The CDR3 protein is CASRDSTGELFF. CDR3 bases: TGTGCCAGTAGGGACTCCACCGGGGAGCTGTTTTTT.

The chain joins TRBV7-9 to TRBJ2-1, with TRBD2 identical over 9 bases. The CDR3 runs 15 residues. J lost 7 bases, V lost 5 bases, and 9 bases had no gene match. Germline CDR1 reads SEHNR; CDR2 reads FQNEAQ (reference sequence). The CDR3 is CASSRPGTSNNEQFF. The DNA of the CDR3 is TGTGCCAGCAGCCGACCCGGGACTAGCAATAATGAGCAGTTCTTC.

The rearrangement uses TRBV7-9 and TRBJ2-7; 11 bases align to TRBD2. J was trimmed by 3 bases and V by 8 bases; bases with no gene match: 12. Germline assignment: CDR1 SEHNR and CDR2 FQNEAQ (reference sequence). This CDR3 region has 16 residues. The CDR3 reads CASEAYILAGGYEQYF. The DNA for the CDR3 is TGTGCCAGCGAAGCTTATATCCTAGCGGGGGGCTACGAGCAGTACTTC.

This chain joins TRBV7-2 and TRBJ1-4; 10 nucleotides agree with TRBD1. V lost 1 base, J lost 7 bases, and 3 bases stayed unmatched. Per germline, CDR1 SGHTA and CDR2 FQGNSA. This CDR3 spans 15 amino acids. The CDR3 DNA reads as TGTGCCAGCAGCTTAGGGACAGGGGGGGGTGAAAAACTGTTTTTT. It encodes CASSLGTGGGEKLFF.

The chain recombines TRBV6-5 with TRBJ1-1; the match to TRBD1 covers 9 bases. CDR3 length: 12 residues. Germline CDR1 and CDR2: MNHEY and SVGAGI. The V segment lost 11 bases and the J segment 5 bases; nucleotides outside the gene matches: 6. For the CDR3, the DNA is TGTGCCGCAAGACAGGGGGGGACTGAAGCTTTCTTT. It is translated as CAARQGGTEAFF.

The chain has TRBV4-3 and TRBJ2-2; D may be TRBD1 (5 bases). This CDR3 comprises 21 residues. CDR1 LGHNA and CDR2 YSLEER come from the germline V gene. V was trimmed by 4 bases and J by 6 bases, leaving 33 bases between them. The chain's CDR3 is CASSPSGQGGRLSRFAGELFF. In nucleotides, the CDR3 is TGCGCCAGCAGCCCATCCGGCCAGGGTGGGCGGTTAAGTAGGTTCGCCGGGGAGCTGTTTTTT.

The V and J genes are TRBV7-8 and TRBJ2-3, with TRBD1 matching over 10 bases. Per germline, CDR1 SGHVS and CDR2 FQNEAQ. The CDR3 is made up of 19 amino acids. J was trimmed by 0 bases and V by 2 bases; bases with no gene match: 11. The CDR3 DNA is TGTGCCAGCAGCTTACCGGTTGGACAGGGGGAATCTAGCACAGATACGCAGTATTTT. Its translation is CASSLPVGQGESSTDTQYF.

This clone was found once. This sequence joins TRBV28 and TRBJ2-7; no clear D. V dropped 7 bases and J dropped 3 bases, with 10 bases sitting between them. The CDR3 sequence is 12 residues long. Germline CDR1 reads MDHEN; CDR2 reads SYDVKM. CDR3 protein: CASMTAGYEQYF. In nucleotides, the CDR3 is TGTGCCAGCATGACGGCAGGCTACGAGCAGTACTTC.

CDR3 bases: TGCGCCAGCAGCTTGTCCGGGACAGGGGATGGCTACACCTTC. It specifies CASSLSGTGDGYTF. The V gene is TRBV5-1, the J gene TRBJ1-2, with 10 bases that match TRBD1. Germline lookup yields CDR1 SGHRS and CDR2 YFSETQ. V shed 1 base and J 6 bases; nucleotides not matched to a gene: 3. This CDR3 is 14 amino acids long.

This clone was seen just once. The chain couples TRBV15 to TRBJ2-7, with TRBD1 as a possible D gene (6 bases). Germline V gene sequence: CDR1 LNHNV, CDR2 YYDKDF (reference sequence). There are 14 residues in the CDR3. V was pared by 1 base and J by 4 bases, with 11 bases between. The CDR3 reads CATSRAQGPYEQYF. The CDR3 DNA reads TGTGCCACCAGCAGAGCACAGGGCCCTTACGAGCAGTACTTC.

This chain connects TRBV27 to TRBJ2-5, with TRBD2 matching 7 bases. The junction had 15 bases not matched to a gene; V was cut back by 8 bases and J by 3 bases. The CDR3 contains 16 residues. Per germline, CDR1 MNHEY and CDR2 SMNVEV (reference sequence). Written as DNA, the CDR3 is TGTGCCAGCGCCCTTGTTGGGGGGGGTACCGAAGAGACCCAGTACTTC. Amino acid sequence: CASALVGGGTEETQYF.

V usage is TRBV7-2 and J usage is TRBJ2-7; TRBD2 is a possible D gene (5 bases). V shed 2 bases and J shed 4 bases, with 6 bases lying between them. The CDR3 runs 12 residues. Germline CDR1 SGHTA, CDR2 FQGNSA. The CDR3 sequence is CASSLSGYEQYF. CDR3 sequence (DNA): TGTGCCAGCAGCTTATCGGGGTACGAGCAGTACTTC.

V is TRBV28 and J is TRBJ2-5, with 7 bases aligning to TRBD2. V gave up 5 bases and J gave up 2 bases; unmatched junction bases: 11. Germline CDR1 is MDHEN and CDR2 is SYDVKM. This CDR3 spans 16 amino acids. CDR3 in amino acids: CASSLYERGPQETQYF. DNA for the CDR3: TGTGCCAGCAGTCTATATGAGCGGGGCCCACAAGAGACCCAGTACTTC.

This CDR3 reads CASSLLQGHTEAFF. Here the CDR3 DNA reads TGTGCCAGCAGTTTATTACAGGGCCACACTGAAGCTTTCTTT. V and J are TRBV28 and TRBJ1-1, with D maybe TRBD1 (6 bases). The germline V gene encodes CDR1 MDHEN and CDR2 SYDVKM. The CDR3 runs 14 residues. V was pared by 1 base and J by 3 bases, with 9 bases between. The complete variable domain, with remaining parts taken from reference TRBV28 and TRBJ1-1, reads DVKVTQSSRYLVKRTGEKVFLECVQDMDHENMFWYRQDPGLGLRLIYFSYDVKMKEKGDIPEGYSVSREKKERFSLILESASTNQTSMYLCASSLLQGHTEAFFGQGTRLTVV.